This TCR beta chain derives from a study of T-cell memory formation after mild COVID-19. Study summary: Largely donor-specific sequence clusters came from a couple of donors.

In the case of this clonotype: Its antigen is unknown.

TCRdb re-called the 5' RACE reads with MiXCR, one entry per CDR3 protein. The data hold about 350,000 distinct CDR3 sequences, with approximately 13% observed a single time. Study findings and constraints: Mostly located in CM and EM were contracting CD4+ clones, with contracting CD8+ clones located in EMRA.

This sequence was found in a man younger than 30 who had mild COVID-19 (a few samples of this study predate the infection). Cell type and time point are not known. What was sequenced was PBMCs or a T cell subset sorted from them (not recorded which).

CDR3 region: CASSQMDTPAYEQYF. The CDR3 region has the DNA TGCGCCAGCAGCCAGATGGACACGCCAGCCTACGAGCAGTACTTC. This rearrangement joins TRBV4-3 to TRBJ2-7, with D possibly TRBD1 on 5 matching bases. CDR3 length equals 15 residues. Germline values: CDR1 LGHNA, CDR2 YSLEER. The germline V and J ends were trimmed by 3 bases and 2 bases, with 14 bases remaining between them.